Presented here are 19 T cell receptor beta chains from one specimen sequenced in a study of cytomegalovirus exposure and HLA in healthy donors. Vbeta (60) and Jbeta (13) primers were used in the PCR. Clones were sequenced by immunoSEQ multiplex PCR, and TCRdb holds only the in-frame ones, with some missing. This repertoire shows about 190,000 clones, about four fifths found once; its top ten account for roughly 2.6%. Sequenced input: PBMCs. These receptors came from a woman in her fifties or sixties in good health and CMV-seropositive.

CDR3 in amino acids: CASRYGGGTNEKLFF. CDR3 in DNA: TGTGCCAGCAGATACGGGGGGGGGACTAATGAAAAACTGTTTTTT. The chain carries TRBV6-6 and TRBJ1-4; possibly TRBD1 for D (5 bases). The V end lost 6 bases, the J end lost 2 bases, and 13 bases lay between the germline ends. The length of the CDR3 is 15 residues. Germline CDR1 MNHNY, CDR2 SVGAGI (reference sequence).

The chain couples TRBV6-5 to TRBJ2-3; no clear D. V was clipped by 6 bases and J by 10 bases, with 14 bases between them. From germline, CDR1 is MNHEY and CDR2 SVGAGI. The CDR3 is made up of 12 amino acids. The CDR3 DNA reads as TGTGCCAGCAGCCAAAGCTTTGACTCGCAGTATTTT. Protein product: CASSQSFDSQYF.

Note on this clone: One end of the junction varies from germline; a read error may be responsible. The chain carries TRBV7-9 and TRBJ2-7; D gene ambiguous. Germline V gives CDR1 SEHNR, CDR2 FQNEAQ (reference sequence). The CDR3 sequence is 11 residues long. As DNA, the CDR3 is TGTTCCAGCAGCCCCATCTACGAGCAGTACTTC. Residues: CSSSPIYEQYF. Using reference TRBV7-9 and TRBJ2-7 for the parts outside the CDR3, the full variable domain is DTGVSQNPRHKITKRGQNVTFRCDPISEHNRLYWYRQTLGQGPEFLTYFQNEAQLEKSRLLSDRFSAERPKGSFSTLEIQRTEQGDSAMYLCSSSPIYEQYFGPGTRLTVT.

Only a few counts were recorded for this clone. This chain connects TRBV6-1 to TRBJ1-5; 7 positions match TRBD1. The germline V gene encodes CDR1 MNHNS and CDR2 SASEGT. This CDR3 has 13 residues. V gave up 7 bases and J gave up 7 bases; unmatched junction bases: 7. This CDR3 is CASTGTVHQPQHF. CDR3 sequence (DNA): TGTGCCAGCACTGGGACAGTACACCAGCCCCAGCATTTT.

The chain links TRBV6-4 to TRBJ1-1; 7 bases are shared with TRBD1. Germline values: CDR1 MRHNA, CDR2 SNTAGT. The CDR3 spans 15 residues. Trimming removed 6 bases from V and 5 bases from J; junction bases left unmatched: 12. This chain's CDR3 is CASRQTGKGGTEAFF. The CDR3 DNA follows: TGTGCCAGCAGACAGACAGGGAAAGGGGGAACTGAAGCTTTCTTT.

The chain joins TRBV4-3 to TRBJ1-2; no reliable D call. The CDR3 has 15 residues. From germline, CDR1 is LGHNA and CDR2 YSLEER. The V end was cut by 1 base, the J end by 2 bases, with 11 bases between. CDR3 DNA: TGCGCCAGCAGCCAAGCTCCTAATCCCAACTATGGCTACACCTTC. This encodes CASSQAPNPNYGYTF.

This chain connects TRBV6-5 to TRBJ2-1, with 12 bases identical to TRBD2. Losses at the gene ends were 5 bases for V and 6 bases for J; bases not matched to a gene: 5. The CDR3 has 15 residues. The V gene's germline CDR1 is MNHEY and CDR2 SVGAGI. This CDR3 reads CASSVLAGGSNEQFF. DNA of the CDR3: TGTGCCAGCAGTGTCCTAGCGGGGGGGAGCAATGAGCAGTTCTTC.

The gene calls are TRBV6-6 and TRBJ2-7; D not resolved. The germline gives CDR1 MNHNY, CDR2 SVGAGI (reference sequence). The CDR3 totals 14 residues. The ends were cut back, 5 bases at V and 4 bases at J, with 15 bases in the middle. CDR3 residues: CASSPGPHRYEQYF. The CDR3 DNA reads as TGTGCCAGCAGTCCTGGGCCGCACCGATACGAGCAGTACTTC.

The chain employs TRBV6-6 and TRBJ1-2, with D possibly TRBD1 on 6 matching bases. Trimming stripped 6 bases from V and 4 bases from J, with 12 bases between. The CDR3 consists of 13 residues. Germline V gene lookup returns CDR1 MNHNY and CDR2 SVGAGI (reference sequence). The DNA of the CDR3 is TGTGCCAGCAGCGGACAGTTTTCCTATGGCTACACCTTC. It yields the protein CASSGQFSYGYTF.

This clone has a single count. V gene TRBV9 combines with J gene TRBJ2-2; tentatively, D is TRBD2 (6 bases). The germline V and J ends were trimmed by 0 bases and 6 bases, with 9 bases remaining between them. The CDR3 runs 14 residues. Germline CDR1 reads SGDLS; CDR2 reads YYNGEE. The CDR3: CASSVDPGAGELFF. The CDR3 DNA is TGTGCCAGCAGCGTAGATCCGGGGGCCGGGGAGCTGTTTTTT.

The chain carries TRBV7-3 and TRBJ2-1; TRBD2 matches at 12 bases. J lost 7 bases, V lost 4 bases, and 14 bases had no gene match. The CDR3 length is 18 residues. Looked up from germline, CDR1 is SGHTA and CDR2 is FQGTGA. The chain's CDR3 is CASSSSSSGGGISNEQFF. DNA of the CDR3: TGTGCCAGCAGCTCCTCCTCTAGCGGGGGGGGAATCTCGAATGAGCAGTTCTTC.

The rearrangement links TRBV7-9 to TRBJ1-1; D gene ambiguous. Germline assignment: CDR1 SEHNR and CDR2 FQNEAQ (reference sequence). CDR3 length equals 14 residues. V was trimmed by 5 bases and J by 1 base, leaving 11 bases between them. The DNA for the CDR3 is TGTGCCAGCAGCCGTGGGCTTTCGAACACTGAAGCTTTCTTT. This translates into CASSRGLSNTEAFF.

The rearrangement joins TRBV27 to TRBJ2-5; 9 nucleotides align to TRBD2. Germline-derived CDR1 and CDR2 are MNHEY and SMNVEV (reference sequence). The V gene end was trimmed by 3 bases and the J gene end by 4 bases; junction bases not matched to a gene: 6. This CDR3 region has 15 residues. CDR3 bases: TGTGCCAGCAGTTTCCGCGGGGGGGCCGGAGAGACCCAGTACTTC. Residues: CASSFRGGAGETQYF.

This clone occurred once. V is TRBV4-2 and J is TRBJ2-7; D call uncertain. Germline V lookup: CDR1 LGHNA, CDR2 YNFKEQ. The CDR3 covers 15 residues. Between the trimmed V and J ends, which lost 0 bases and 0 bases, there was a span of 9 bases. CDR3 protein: CASSQEVSSSYEQYF. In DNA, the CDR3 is TGTGCCAGCAGCCAAGAGGTATCGAGCTCCTACGAGCAGTACTTC.

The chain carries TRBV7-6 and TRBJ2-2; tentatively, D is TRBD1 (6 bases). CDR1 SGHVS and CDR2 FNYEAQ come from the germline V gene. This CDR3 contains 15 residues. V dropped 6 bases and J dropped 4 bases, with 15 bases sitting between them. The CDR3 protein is CASSPQGGSTGELFF. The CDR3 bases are TGTGCCAGCAGTCCCCAAGGGGGTAGCACCGGGGAGCTGTTTTTT.

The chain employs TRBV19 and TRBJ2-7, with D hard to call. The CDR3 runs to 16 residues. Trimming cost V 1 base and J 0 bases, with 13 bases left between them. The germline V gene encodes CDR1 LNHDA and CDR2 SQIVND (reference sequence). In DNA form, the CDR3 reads TGTGCCAGTAGTATAGGCGGCCAAACCCTCTCCTACGAGCAGTACTTC. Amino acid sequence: CASSIGGQTLSYEQYF.

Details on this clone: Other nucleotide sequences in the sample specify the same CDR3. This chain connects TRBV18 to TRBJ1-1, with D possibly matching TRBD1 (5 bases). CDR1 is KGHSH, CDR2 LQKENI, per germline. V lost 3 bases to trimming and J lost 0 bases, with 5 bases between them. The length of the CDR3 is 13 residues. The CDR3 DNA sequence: TGTGCCAGCTCACCGGACATGAACACTGAAGCTTTCTTT. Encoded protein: CASSPDMNTEAFF. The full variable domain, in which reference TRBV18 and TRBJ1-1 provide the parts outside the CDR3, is NAGVMQNPRHLVRRRGQEARLRCSPMKGHSHVYWYRQLPEEGLKFMVYLQKENIIDESGMPKERFSAEFPKEGPSILRIQQVVRGDSAAYFCASSPDMNTEAFFGQGTRLTVV.

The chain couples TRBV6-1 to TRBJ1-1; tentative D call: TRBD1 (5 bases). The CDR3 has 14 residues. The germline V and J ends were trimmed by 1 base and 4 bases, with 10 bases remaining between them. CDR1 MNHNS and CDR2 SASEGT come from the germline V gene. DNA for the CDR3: TGTGCCAGCAGTGAAGGGGGCGGGGGCACTGAAGCTTTCTTT. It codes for CASSEGGGGTEAFF.

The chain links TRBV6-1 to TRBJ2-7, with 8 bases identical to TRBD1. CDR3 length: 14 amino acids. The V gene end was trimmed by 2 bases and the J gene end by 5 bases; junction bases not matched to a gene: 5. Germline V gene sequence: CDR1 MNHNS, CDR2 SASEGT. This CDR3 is CASSEKDRENEQYF. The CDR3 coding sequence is TGTGCCAGCAGTGAAAAGGACAGGGAGAACGAGCAGTACTTC.